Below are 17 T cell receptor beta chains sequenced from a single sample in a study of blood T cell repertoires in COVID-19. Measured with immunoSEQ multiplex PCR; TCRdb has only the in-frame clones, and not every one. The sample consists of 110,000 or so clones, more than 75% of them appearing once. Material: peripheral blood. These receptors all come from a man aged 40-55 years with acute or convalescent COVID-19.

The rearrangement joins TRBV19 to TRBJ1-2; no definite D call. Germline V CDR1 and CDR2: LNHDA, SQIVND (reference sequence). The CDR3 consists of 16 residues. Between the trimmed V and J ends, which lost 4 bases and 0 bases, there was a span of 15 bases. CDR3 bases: TGTGCCAGTAGTAGATGGGGTCAGGAGGCTAACTATGGCTACACCTTC. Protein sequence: CASSRWGQEANYGYTF.

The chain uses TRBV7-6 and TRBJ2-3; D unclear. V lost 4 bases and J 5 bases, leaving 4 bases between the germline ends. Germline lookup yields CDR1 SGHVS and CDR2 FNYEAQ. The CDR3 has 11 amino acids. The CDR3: CASSSLDTQYF. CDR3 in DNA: TGTGCCAGCAGCTCCCTAGATACGCAGTATTTT.

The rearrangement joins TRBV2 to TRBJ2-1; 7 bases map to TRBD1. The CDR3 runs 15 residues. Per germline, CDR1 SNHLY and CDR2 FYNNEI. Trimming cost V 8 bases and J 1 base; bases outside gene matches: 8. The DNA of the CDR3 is TGTGCCAGCGGCCAGGGGGTGCCTTCCTACAATGAGCAGTTCTTC. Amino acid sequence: CASGQGVPSYNEQFF.

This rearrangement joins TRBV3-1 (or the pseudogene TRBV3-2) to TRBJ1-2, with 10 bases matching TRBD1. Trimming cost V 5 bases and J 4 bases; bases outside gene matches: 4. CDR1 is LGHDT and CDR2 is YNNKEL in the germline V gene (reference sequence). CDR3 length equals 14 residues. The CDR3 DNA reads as TGTGCCAGCAGCACGGGACAGGGGACCTATGGCTACACCTTC. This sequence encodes CASSTGQGTYGYTF.

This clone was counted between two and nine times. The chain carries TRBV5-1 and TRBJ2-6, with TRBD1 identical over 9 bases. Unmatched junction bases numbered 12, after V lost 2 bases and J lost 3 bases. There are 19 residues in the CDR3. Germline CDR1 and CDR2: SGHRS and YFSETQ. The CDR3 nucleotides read TGCGCCAGCAGCTTTACTCGTCGGGACAGGGAGCGTGGGGCCAACGTCCTGACTTTC. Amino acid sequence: CASSFTRRDRERGANVLTF.

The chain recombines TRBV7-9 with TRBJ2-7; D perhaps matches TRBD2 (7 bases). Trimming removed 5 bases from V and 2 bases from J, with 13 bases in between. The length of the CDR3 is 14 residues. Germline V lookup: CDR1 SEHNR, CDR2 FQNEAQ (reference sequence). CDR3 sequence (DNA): TGTGCCAGCAGCGAAGGGGGGGGCCCCTACGAGCAGTACTTC. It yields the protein CASSEGGGPYEQYF. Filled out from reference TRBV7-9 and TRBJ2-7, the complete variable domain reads DTGVSQNPRHKITKRGQNVTFRCDPISEHNRLYWYRQTLGQGPEFLTYFQNEAQLEKSRLLSDRFSAERPKGSFSTLEIQRTEQGDSAMYLCASSEGGGPYEQYFGPGTRLTVT.

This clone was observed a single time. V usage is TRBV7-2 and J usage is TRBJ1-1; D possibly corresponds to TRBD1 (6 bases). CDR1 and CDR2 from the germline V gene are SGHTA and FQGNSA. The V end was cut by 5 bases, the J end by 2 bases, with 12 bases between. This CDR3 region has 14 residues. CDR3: CASSRSQGNTEAFF. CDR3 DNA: TGTGCCAGCAGCCGCTCACAGGGTAACACTGAAGCTTTCTTT.

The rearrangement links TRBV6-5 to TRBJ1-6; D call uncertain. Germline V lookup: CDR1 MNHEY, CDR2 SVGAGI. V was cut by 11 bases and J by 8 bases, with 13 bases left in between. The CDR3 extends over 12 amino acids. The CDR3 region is CAPTEDDSPLHF. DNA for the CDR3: TGTGCCCCCACGGAGGACGATTCACCCCTCCACTTT.

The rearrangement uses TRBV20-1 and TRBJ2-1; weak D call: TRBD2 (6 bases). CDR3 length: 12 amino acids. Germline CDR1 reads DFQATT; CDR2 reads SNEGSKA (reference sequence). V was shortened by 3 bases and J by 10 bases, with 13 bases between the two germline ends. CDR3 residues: CSASGAGYEQFF. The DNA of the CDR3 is TGCAGTGCTAGTGGCGCGGGGTACGAGCAGTTCTTC.

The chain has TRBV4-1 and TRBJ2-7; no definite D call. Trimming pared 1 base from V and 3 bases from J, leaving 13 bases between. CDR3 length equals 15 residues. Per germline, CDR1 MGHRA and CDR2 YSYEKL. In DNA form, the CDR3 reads TGCGCCAGCAGCCAAGCTGCTATTTTCGGCTACGAGCAGTACTTC. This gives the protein CASSQAAIFGYEQYF.

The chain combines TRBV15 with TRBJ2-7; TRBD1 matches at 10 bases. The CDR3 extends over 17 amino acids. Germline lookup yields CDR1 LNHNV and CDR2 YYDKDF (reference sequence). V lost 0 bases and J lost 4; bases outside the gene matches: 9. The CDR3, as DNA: TGTGCCACCAGCAGAGATAAACTGGGACAGGGGCCGTACGAGCAGTACTTC. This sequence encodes CATSRDKLGQGPYEQYF.

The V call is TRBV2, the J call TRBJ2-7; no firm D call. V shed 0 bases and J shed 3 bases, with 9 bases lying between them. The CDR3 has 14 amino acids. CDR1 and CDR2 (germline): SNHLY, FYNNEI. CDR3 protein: CASSEAGSNYEQYF. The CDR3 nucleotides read TGTGCCAGCAGTGAAGCCGGGTCTAACTACGAGCAGTACTTC.

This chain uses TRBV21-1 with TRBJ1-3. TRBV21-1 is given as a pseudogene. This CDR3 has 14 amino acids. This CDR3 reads CASSLLYSGNTIYF. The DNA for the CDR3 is TGTGCCAGCAGTTTACTGTACTCTGGAAACACCATATATTTT.

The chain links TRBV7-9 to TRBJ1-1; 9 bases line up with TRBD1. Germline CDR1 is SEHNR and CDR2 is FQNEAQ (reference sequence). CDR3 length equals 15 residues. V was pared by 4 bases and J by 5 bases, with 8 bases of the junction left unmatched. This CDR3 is CASSSRDRASTEAFF. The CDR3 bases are TGTGCCAGCAGCTCAAGGGACAGGGCCTCGACTGAAGCTTTCTTT. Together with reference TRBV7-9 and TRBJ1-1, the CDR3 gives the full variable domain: DTGVSQNPRHKITKRGQNVTFRCDPISEHNRLYWYRQTLGQGPEFLTYFQNEAQLEKSRLLSDRFSAERPKGSFSTLEIQRTEQGDSAMYLCASSSRDRASTEAFFGQGTRLTVV.

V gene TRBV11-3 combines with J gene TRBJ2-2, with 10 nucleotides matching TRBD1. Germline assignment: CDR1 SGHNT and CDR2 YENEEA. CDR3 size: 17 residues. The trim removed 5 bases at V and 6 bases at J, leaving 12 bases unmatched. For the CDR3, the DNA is TGTGCCAGCAGCCGCGGTCACGGACAGGGGGTACCCGGGGAGCTGTTTTTT. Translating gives CASSRGHGQGVPGELFF.

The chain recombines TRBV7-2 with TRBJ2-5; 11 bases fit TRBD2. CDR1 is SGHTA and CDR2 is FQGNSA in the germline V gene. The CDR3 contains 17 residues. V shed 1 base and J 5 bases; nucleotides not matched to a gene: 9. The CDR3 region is CASSLVGLAAGGETQYF. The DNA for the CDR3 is TGTGCCAGCAGCTTAGTGGGACTAGCGGCCGGCGGGGAGACCCAGTACTTC.

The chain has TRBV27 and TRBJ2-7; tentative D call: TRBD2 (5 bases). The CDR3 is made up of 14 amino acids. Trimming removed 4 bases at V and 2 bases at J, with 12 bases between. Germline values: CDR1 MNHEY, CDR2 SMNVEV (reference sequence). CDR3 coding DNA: TGTGCCAGCAGTTCACTAGAGGCCCCCTACGAGCAGTACTTC. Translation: CASSSLEAPYEQYF.